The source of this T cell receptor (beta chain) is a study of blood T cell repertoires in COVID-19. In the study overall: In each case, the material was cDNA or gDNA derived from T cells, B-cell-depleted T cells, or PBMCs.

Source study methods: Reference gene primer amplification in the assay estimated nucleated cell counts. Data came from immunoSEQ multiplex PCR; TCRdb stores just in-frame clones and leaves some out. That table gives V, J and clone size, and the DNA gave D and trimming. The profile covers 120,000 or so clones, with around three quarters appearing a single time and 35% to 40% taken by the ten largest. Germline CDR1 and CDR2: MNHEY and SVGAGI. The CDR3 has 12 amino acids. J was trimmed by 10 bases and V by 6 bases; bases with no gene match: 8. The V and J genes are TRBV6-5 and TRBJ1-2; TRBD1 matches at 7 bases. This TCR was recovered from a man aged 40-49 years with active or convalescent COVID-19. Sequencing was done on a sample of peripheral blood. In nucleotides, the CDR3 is TGTGCCAGCAGCTCAACGCAGGGGGACTACACCTTC. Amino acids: CASSSTQGDYTF.